The 9 T cell receptor beta chains presented below share a single source sample, sequenced in a study of blood T cell repertoires in COVID-19. Generated by immunoSEQ multiplex PCR, the TCRdb table keeps only in-frame clones and is missing some. Here the sample spans under 40,000 clones, about 94% being singletons. Specimen: peripheral blood. These receptors were obtained from a human donor in a cohort sampled during active COVID-19.

This clone was detected only once. The chain is built from TRBV3-1 (or the pseudogene TRBV3-2) and TRBJ2-1; 8 bases fit TRBD2. The CDR3 extends over 15 amino acids. Germline loops: CDR1 LGHDT, CDR2 YNNKEL (reference sequence). V lost 4 bases, J lost 2 bases, and 4 bases stayed unmatched. In nucleotides, the CDR3 is TGTGCCAGCAGCCCCCGGACTAGCACCTACAATGAGCAGTTCTTC. Amino acid sequence: CASSPRTSTYNEQFF.

V gene TRBV7-9 combines with J gene TRBJ1-6; no reliable D call. CDR1 SEHNR and CDR2 FQNEAQ come from the germline V gene (reference sequence). The CDR3 consists of 15 residues. Trimming took 4 bases from V and 0 from J, leaving 7 bases between them. CDR3 coding DNA: TGTGCCAGCAGCTCACAGAGCTCCTATAATTCACCCCTCCACTTT. This sequence encodes CASSSQSSYNSPLHF.

The chain joins TRBV24-1 to TRBJ2-7; 8 bases are shared with TRBD1. Germline trimming cut 4 bases from V and 9 bases from J; bases unmatched to any gene: 10. This CDR3 region has 14 residues. Germline-derived CDR1 and CDR2 are KGHDR and SFDVKD. The CDR3 loop reads CATSDKDRADAQYF. The CDR3 nucleotides read TGTGCCACCAGTGACAAGGACAGGGCGGATGCGCAGTACTTC.

The rearrangement links TRBV7-3 to TRBJ2-3; 7 bases fit TRBD2. The V gene end was trimmed by 1 base and the J gene end by 3 bases; junction bases not matched to a gene: 10. This CDR3 spans 17 amino acids. Germline V gene sequence: CDR1 SGHTA, CDR2 FQGTGA. CDR3 sequence (DNA): TGTGCCAGCAGCTTAATCTCAGGCGGGAGAAGGACAGATACGCAGTATTTT. Translating it yields CASSLISGGRRTDTQYF.

The rearrangement links TRBV6-5 to TRBJ1-2, with D hard to call. CDR3 length equals 14 residues. Trimming shortened V by 2 bases and J by 4 bases, and 11 bases separated the two germline ends. Germline V gene sequence: CDR1 MNHEY, CDR2 SVGAGI. The CDR3 nucleotides are TGTGCCAGCAGTTACGCCACAGCCAGCTATGGCTACACCTTC. Protein: CASSYATASYGYTF.

This chain joins TRBV11-2 and TRBJ2-7, with 8 positions matching TRBD1. This CDR3 has 15 residues. J lost 9 bases, V lost 4 bases, and 14 bases had no gene match. CDR1 and CDR2 from the germline V gene are SGHAT and FQNNGV. The CDR3 reads CASSSLRDRTFGQYF. As DNA, the CDR3 is TGTGCCAGCAGCTCCCTCCGGGACAGGACCTTCGGGCAGTACTTC.

V gene TRBV15 combines with J gene TRBJ2-1; 8 bases are a match to TRBD1. CDR3 size: 16 residues. CDR1 is LNHNV, CDR2 YYDKDF, per germline (reference sequence). The trim removed 3 bases at V and 5 bases at J, leaving 9 bases unmatched. CDR3 sequence reads: CATSRARDRTDNEQFF. For the CDR3, the DNA is TGTGCCACCAGCAGGGCTCGGGACAGGACCGACAATGAGCAGTTCTTC.

This rearrangement joins TRBV7-8 to TRBJ2-2, with TRBD2 as a possible D gene (6 bases). The CDR3 is made up of 15 amino acids. Trimming took off 0 bases at V and 8 bases at J, with 13 bases between the two ends. The germline gives CDR1 SGHVS, CDR2 FQNEAQ. CDR3 loop: CASSLARRVTGELFF. The CDR3 DNA sequence: TGTGCCAGCAGCTTAGCGCGGAGGGTTACAGGGGAGCTGTTTTTT.

This chain connects TRBV4-1 to TRBJ2-7, with 8 nucleotides matching TRBD1. The CDR3 is made up of 14 amino acids. After removal of 4 bases from V and 0 bases from J, the junction contained 2 bases not matched to a gene. The germline gives CDR1 MGHRA, CDR2 YSYEKL. The CDR3: CASSPGTGSYEQYF. CDR3 DNA sequence: TGCGCCAGCAGCCCCGGGACAGGCTCCTACGAGCAGTACTTC.